This TCR beta chain is drawn from a study of T cells after yellow fever vaccination. Study results and caveats: A small share of clonotypes appeared in both CD4 and CD8 compartments. The booster response re-showed most primary clones: 96% CD4, around 90% CD8. Abundant clonotypes from the bulk population could contaminate FACS-sorted repertoires.

CDR3 size: 13 residues. Germline lookup yields CDR1 MNHEY and CDR2 SVGAGI. V shed 4 bases and J shed 5 bases, with 11 bases lying between them. UMIs and a universal primer site were added when TCR cDNA was made by 5'RACE template switching. TCRdb passed the 5' RACE reads through MiXCR, listing each CDR3 protein once. The sample has hundreds of thousands of distinct CDR3 sequences, approximately 8% seen once. As concerns this clonotype: What it binds is not known.

This specimen consisted of PBMCs, obtained about 49 days after the first yellow fever vaccination. The TCR was taken from a man younger than 35 who received the YFV17D yellow fever vaccine. V and J are TRBV6-5 and TRBJ1-2; a weak D match, TRBD1 (6 bases). CDR3 protein: CASSFTGKYGYTF. Here the CDR3 DNA reads TGTGCCAGCAGTTTTACAGGGAAGTATGGCTACACCTTC.